This is a list of T cell receptor beta chains from one sample in a study of blood T cell repertoires in COVID-19. Method: immunoSEQ multiplex PCR; TCRdb's copy keeps in-frame clones and lacks some. Seen here are a few hundred thousand clones, roughly 90% observed once, and the top ten hold approximately 4%. The sample taken for sequencing was peripheral blood. These receptor sequences come from a woman aged 45-59 years with active or convalescent COVID-19. Both conserved end residues are part of each CDR3. D genes are given only for firm matches. A clone size is listed for some rows: how often the clone was seen (once, few, many), or a class if it is expanded.

NA | NA | 14 | TRBJ2-3 | TRBV30 | TGTGCCTGGGCCTGGTCGGGAGGCACAGATACGCAGTATTTT | CAWAWSGGTDTQYF
TRBD1 | NA | 17 | TRBJ2-5 | TRBV24-1 | TGTGCCACCAGTGATTCCACTGGACAGGGGGCCCAAGAGACCCAGTACTTC | CATSDSTGQGAQETQYF
NA | NA | 14 | TRBJ1-2 | TRBV19 | TGTGCCAGTAGTACGGGCAGGGGAAGCTATGGCTACACCTTC | CASSTGRGSYGYTF
NA | once | 13 | TRBJ1-2 | TRBV11-2 | TGTGCCAGCAGCTTAAGCTCTAACTATGGCTACACCTTC | CASSLSSNYGYTF
TRBD1 | NA | 13 | TRBJ2-1 | TRBV7-8 | TGTGCCAGCGGTCCTACAGGGGGCGATGAGCAGTTCTTC | CASGPTGGDEQFF
TRBD1 | NA | 13 | TRBJ2-7 | TRBV27 | TGTGCCAGCAGTTTACGGGGGACAGGGGAGCAGTACTTC | CASSLRGTGEQYF
TRBD1 | once | 18 | TRBJ1-5 | TRBV12-5 | TGTGCTAGTGGTTTGCGGGTGGGGACAGGCCTTAGCAATCAGCCCCAGCATTTT | CASGLRVGTGLSNQPQHF
NA | once | 15 | TRBJ1-1 | TRBV11-3 | TGTGCCAGCAGCTCAGATTGGGGCCAGGGTGCTGAAGCTTTCTTT | CASSSDWGQGAEAFF
TRBD1 | once | 18 | TRBJ2-4 | TRBV23-1 | TGCGCCAGCAGTCAGGCGCCGTGGGACAGCCTAGCCAAAAACATTCAGTACTTC | CASSQAPWDSLAKNIQYF
NA | NA | 13 | TRBJ2-2 | TRBV6-2/TRBV6-3 | TGTGCCAGCAGTTATAGCGGCCACGGGGAGCTGTTTTTT | CASSYSGHGELFF
NA | once | 13 | TRBJ1-5 | TRBV2 | TGTGCCAGCAGTGTAGAAACCAATCAGCCCCAGCATTTT | CASSVETNQPQHF
TRBD1 | NA | 15 | TRBJ1-2 | TRBV6-5 | TGTGCCAGCAGCCGCAGGGGGCAAAGATCCTATGGCTACACCTTC | CASSRRGQRSYGYTF
TRBD1 | NA | 14 | TRBJ1-2 | TRBV7-8 | TGTGCCAGCAGCTTGAGACAGGGGGGAGATGGCTACACCTTC | CASSLRQGGDGYTF
TRBD1 | NA | 14 | TRBJ1-5 | TRBV30 | TGTGCCTGGAGTCCGGGACAGGGGGATCAGCCCCAGCATTTT | CAWSPGQGDQPQHF
NA | NA | 16 | TRBJ1-6 | TRBV6-5 | TGTGCCAGCAGTTACTCGAGATGGCAGGGAAGATCACCCCTCCACTTT | CASSYSRWQGRSPLHF
TRBD1 | NA | 15 | TRBJ1-5 | TRBV5-1 | TGCGCCAGCAGCTTGGGGACAGGGGGGTATCAGCCCCAGCATTTT | CASSLGTGGYQPQHF
NA | NA | 18 | TRBJ2-4 | TRBV15 | TGTGCCACCAGCAGAGACCCTAAAACACAGGGACGGGAAAACATTCAGTACTTC | CATSRDPKTQGRENIQYF